This T cell receptor (beta chain) came from a study of beta chain features in type 1 diabetes. Study results and limitations: Still unanswered here is whether HLA type influences TCRB rearrangement. TCRB CDR3s from Type 1 diabetes patients were moderately but significantly shorter in all four CD4+ subsets.

Germline V lookup: CDR1 KGHSH, CDR2 LQKENI. This CDR3 has 15 residues. V was clipped by 2 bases and J by 3 bases, with 11 bases between them. Post-sort purity exceeded 95% for all sorted populations. Reverse transcribing all isolated RNA meant expressed TCRB transcripts were sequenced. Data came from immunoSEQ multiplex PCR; TCRdb stores just in-frame clones and leaves some out. The profile shows approximately 260,000 clones, approximately 24% of them singletons. This clone was observed a few times. Antigen specificity is unknown. The TCR sequence derives from a woman aged 25 to 45 with type 1 diabetes. Sequencing was carried out using naive CD4+ T cells from blood. The chain couples TRBV18 to TRBJ2-4; D is ambiguous. The CDR3 DNA reads TGTGCCAGCTCACCAGAGTACCTTGGCAAAAACATTCAGTACTTC. Translation: CASSPEYLGKNIQYF.